A single sample gave rise to the 7 T cell receptor beta chains below, sequenced in a study of spatial heterogeneity in lung cancer. Each CDR3 protein is one row after TCRdb ran MiXCR on the 5' RACE reads. The sample lists more than 35,000 distinct CDR3 sequences, about 5.2% occurring once. Time point reported: sample taken at primary tumor resection. This specimen was PBMCs, taken at surgery. The receptors were gathered from a female donor with early-stage non-small cell lung cancer.

This clonotype occurred many times. The rearrangement links TRBV5-6 to TRBJ2-7; no definite D call. Germline lookup yields CDR1 SGHDT and CDR2 YYEEEE. This CDR3 has 12 amino acids. V was clipped by 4 bases and J by 3 bases, with 8 bases between them. CDR3 DNA sequence: TGTGCCAGCAGCCGAGTCAGCTACGAGCAGTACTTC. It specifies CASSRVSYEQYF.

This clonotype was picked up a small number of times. V gene TRBV13 combines with J gene TRBJ2-5; D remains ambiguous. The CDR3 is 12 residues long. Deletions cut 5 bases from V and 9 bases from J, with 13 bases between. Germline V gene sequence: CDR1 PRHDT, CDR2 FYEKMQ (reference sequence). This CDR3 reads CASSTTALAQYF. The CDR3 DNA reads TGTGCCAGCAGCACAACGGCGTTAGCCCAGTACTTC.

This clonotype was seen ten or more times. The chain uses TRBV15 and TRBJ1-1; a possible D gene is TRBD1 (5 bases). Germline V lookup: CDR1 LNHNV, CDR2 YYDKDF (reference sequence). There are 12 residues in the CDR3. V lost 8 bases and J 9 bases, leaving 16 bases between the germline ends. The chain's CDR3 is CATGGDESKAFF. The CDR3 DNA follows: TGTGCCACCGGGGGGGATGAATCAAAAGCTTTCTTT.

There are many counts of this clonotype. The V call is TRBV30, the J call TRBJ2-7; 11 positions agree with TRBD2. The CDR3 is 19 residues long. J lost 2 bases, V lost 3 bases, and 18 bases had no gene match. The V gene's germline CDR1 is GTSNPN and CDR2 SVGIG (reference sequence). The CDR3 DNA sequence: TGTGCCTGGAGCGGGGGCCTCCTAGCGGGGGGCCGGGCGCCCTACGAGCAGTACTTC. As protein: CAWSGGLLAGGRAPYEQYF.

This clonotype appeared a few times. The chain combines TRBV10-3 with TRBJ2-3, with 9 bases matching TRBD2. Looked up from germline, CDR1 is ENHRY and CDR2 is SYGVKD. V lost 3 bases, J lost 1 base, and 5 bases stayed unmatched. The CDR3 extends over 16 amino acids. The CDR3 region has the DNA TGTGCCATCAGTGACCAGGTAGCGGGGGGCACAGATACGCAGTATTTT. Translated: CAISDQVAGGTDTQYF.

This clonotype was detected ten times or more. This sequence joins TRBV20-1 and TRBJ2-5; possibly TRBD2 for D (5 bases). The V end was cut by 5 bases, the J end by 1 base, with 11 bases between. CDR1 and CDR2 from the germline V gene are DFQATT and SNEGSKA (reference sequence). The CDR3 runs 13 residues. The CDR3 protein is CSADSGIQETQYF. Written as DNA, the CDR3 is TGCAGTGCTGACTCGGGGATCCAAGAGACCCAGTACTTC.

J is TRBJ2-2 and V is TRBV3-1; TRBD2 matches 14 bases. The CDR3 loop spans 18 amino acids. Germline loops: CDR1 LGHDT, CDR2 YNNKEL (reference sequence). The V and J ends lost 0 bases and 9 bases, in that order; junction bases with no gene match: 9. CDR3 sequence reads: CASSQEGLAGDLTRELFF. In DNA, the CDR3 is TGTGCCAGCAGCCAAGAGGGACTAGCGGGGGACCTAACACGGGAGCTGTTTTTT.